The 10 T cell receptor beta chains presented below share a single source sample, sequenced in a study of OX40 agonist ivuxolimab in advanced cancers. Receptor amplification or capture employed the immunoSEQ multiplex PCR assay. TCRdb retrieved this table from immuneACCESS and kept in-frame rearrangements only. Not all clones are present; in checked studies, unresolved V genes account for under half, and no reason is known for the remainder. In this sample the table shows under 70,000 clones, 75% to 90% of which occur a single time. About 8.2% of the sample lies in the top ten. Specimen: CD4+ or CD8+ T cells sorted from blood, collected in a trial of the OX40 agonist ivuxolimab. The origin of the receptors is an adult with an advanced solid tumor such as melanoma, head and neck, liver or kidney cancer.

This chain uses TRBV6-5 with TRBJ2-2, with unresolved D. This CDR3 spans 15 amino acids. The V gene lost 6 bases and the J gene lost 1 base, with 12 bases spanning the gap. The germline V gene encodes CDR1 MNHEY and CDR2 SVGAGI. The CDR3 loop is CASRITVLNTGELFF. CDR3 nucleotide sequence: TGTGCCAGCAGGATAACAGTTTTGAACACCGGGGAGCTGTTTTTT.

V and J are TRBV11-3 and TRBJ2-1; 7 bases are shared with TRBD2. With V trimmed by 6 bases and J by 7 bases, 9 bases remained unmatched. The CDR3 length is 14 residues. Germline V gene data show CDR1 as SGHNT and CDR2 as YENEEA. The CDR3 loop is CASRPLGGMNEQFF. The CDR3 DNA sequence: TGTGCCAGCAGGCCGCTGGGGGGGATGAATGAGCAGTTCTTC.

The V call is TRBV20-1, the J call TRBJ1-2; D not resolved. Germline CDR1 is DFQATT and CDR2 is SNEGSKA (reference sequence). The length of the CDR3 is 11 residues. Between the trimmed V and J ends, which lost 7 bases and 8 bases, there was a span of 14 bases. CDR3 sequence: CSGPRLEGYTF. Written as DNA, the CDR3 is TGCAGTGGCCCCAGGCTAGAGGGCTACACCTTC.

Comment on this clone: Relative to the germline gene, one junction end is altered; a read error may explain this. The chain uses TRBV9 and TRBJ1-6; 7 positions agree with TRBD1. Germline CDR1 and CDR2: SGDLS and YYNGEE. This CDR3 contains 15 residues. CDR3 nucleotides: TGTGCCGGCAGCGCGGCCCGACAGGGTAATTCACCCCTCCACTTT. Its translation is CAGSAARQGNSPLHF.

This sequence joins TRBV7-2 and TRBJ1-5; TRBD1 is a possible D gene (5 bases). CDR3 length equals 14 residues. Trimming left V 5 bases short and J 3 bases short, with 11 bases between. CDR1 is SGHTA, CDR2 FQGNSA, per germline. The CDR3 coding sequence is TGTGCCAGCAGCCGGGACGGATACAATCAGCCCCAGCATTTT. Translating it yields CASSRDGYNQPQHF.

The chain couples TRBV11-2 to TRBJ2-2; D gene ambiguous. V was clipped by 5 bases and J by 1 base, with 8 bases between them. Per germline, CDR1 SGHAT and CDR2 FQNNGV. This CDR3 is 14 amino acids long. The CDR3 DNA reads TGTGCCAGCAGCACCTTGAGGAACACCGGGGAGCTGTTTTTT. As protein: CASSTLRNTGELFF.

The rearrangement joins TRBV7-2 to TRBJ2-1; no clear D gene. V dropped 5 bases and J dropped 2 bases, with 7 bases sitting between them. Germline-derived CDR1 and CDR2 are SGHTA and FQGNSA. This CDR3 is built from 13 residues. The DNA of the CDR3 is TGTGCCAGCAGCGCAGGCGCCTACAATGAGCAGTTCTTC. It yields the protein CASSAGAYNEQFF.

The genes are TRBV5-1 and TRBJ2-7, with 11 bases identical to TRBD1. The CDR3 consists of 15 residues. Germline values: CDR1 SGHRS, CDR2 YFSETQ. Trimming at V came to 2 bases and at J to 5 bases, leaving 6 bases not matched to a gene. CDR3 nucleotide sequence: TGCGCCAGCAGCTTCGCCCCGGGACAGGGGGACGAGCAGTACTTC. This encodes CASSFAPGQGDEQYF.

The chain has TRBV5-4 and TRBJ1-2; perhaps TRBD1 as D (6 bases). The CDR3 is made up of 14 amino acids. V was shortened by 4 bases and J by 7 bases, with 17 bases between the two germline ends. Germline V gene data show CDR1 as SGHNT and CDR2 as YYREEE (reference sequence). The CDR3 region is CASSLDRGQGGYTF. Here the CDR3 DNA reads TGTGCCAGCAGCCTGGACCGGGGGCAAGGTGGCTACACCTTC.

This rearrangement joins TRBV9 to TRBJ1-5; 8 nucleotides align to TRBD1. The CDR3 runs 14 residues. Unmatched junction bases numbered 4, after V lost 4 bases and J lost 4 bases. The V gene's germline CDR1 is SGDLS and CDR2 YYNGEE. The CDR3 spells CASSPGQGNQPQHF. CDR3 sequence (DNA): TGTGCCAGCAGCCCCGGACAGGGTAATCAGCCCCAGCATTTT.